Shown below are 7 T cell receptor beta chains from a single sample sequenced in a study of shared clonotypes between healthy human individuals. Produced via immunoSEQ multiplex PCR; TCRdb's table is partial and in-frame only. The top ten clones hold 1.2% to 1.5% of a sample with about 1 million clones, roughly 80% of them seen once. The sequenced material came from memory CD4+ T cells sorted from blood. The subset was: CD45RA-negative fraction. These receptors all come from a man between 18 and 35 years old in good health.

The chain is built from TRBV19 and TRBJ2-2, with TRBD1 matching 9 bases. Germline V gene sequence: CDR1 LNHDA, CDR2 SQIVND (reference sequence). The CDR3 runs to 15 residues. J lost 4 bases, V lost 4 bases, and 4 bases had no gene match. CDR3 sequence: CASSTMDRGTGELFF. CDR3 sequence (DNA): TGTGCCAGTAGTACGATGGACAGGGGCACCGGGGAGCTGTTTTTT.

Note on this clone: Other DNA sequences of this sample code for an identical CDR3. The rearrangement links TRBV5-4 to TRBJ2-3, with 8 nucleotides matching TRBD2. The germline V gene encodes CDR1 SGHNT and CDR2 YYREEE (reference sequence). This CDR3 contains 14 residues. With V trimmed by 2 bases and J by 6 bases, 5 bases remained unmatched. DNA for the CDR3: TGTGCCAGCAGCTTCCCGGGGGGGACGGATACGCAGTATTTT. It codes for CASSFPGGTDTQYF.

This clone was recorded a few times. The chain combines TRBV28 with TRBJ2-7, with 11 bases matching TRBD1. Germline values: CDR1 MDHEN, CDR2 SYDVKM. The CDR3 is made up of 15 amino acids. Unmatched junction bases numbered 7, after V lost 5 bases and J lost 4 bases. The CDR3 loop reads CASSGSGQGGYEQYF. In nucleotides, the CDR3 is TGTGCCAGCAGTGGCTCGGGACAGGGGGGGTACGAGCAGTACTTC.

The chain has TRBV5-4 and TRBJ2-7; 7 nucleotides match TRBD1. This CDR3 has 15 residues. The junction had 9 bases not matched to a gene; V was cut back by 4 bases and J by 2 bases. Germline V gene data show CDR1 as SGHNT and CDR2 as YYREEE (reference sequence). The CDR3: CASSPGTATTYEQYF. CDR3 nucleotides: TGTGCCAGCAGCCCGGGGACAGCTACTACCTACGAGCAGTACTTC.

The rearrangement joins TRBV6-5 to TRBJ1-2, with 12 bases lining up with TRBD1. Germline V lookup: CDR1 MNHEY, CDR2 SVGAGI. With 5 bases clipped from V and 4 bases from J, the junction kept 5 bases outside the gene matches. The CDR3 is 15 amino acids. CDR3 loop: CASSPGTGGTYGYTF. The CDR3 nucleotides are TGTGCCAGCAGTCCCGGGACAGGGGGCACCTATGGCTACACCTTC.

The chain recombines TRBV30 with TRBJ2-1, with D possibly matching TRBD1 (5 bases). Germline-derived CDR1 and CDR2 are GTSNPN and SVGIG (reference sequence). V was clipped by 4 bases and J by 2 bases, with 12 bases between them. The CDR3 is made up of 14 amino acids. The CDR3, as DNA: TGTGCCTGGAACCAGGGTGCCCCCTACAATGAGCAGTTCTTC. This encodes CAWNQGAPYNEQFF.

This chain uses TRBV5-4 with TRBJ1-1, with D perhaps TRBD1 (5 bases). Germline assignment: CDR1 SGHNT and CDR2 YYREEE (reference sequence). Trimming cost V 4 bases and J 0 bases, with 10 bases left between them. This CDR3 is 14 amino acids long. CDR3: CASSTAGLNTEAFF. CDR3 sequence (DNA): TGTGCCAGCAGCACTGCAGGGCTGAACACTGAAGCTTTCTTT.